Below, 13 T cell receptor beta chains from the same sample are listed, as sequenced in a study of CD8+ T cells in alopecia areata. Reverse transcription of extracted RNA yielded cDNA, which provided the sequencing template. Here immunoSEQ multiplex PCR was the method, and the copy in TCRdb shows in-frame clones only, minus some. The table shows fewer than 250,000 clones, with roughly three fifths occurring only once. Treatment defined: oral pan-JAK inhibitor, 5-10 mg twice daily. The sample consisted of CD4+ T cells sorted from blood, taken at week 4, from a patient treated with tofacitinib. The receptor source for this set is a human donor with alopecia areata.

V is TRBV30 and J is TRBJ1-2, with D maybe TRBD1 (5 bases). This CDR3 is built from 13 residues. CDR1 and CDR2 (germline): GTSNPN, SVGIG (reference sequence). The V and J ends lost 0 bases and 7 bases respectively, with 12 bases between them. This CDR3 reads CAWSVGAGVGYTF. CDR3 nucleotides: TGTGCCTGGAGTGTAGGGGCTGGAGTTGGCTACACCTTC.

The chain is built from TRBV19 and TRBJ2-5, with D possibly called TRBD1 or TRBD2 (7 bases each). V lost 10 bases to trimming and J lost 5 bases, with 20 bases between them. Germline values: CDR1 LNHDA, CDR2 SQIVND (reference sequence). This CDR3 region has 14 residues. The CDR3 DNA reads as TGTGCCACAACCCCAGGGGGGGGCGGGGAGACCCAGTACTTC. Its translation is CATTPGGGGETQYF.

DNA of the CDR3: TGTGCCAGCAGCTTAGCGCCACGGGAGGGGGAGACCCAGTACTTC. Its translation is CASSLAPREGETQYF. The rearrangement uses TRBV7-2 and TRBJ2-5, with 8 bases that match TRBD2. The V gene end was trimmed by 0 bases and the J gene end by 5 bases; junction bases not matched to a gene: 5. The germline CDR1 and CDR2 sequences are SGHTA and FQGNSA. This CDR3 is built from 15 residues.

V usage is TRBV18 and J usage is TRBJ1-2; D unresolved. Germline V gene sequence: CDR1 KGHSH, CDR2 LQKENI. Trimming left V 2 bases short and J 1 base short, with 5 bases between. This CDR3 has 13 residues. CDR3 DNA: TGTGCCAGCTCACCAGACCATAACTATGGCTACACCTTC. Amino acid sequence: CASSPDHNYGYTF.

The table lists this clone with a few counts. This chain uses TRBV6-6 with TRBJ1-5; 7 bases are a match to TRBD1. The length of the CDR3 is 16 residues. Germline V CDR1 and CDR2: MNHNY, SVGAGI (reference sequence). V lost 5 bases to trimming and J lost 0 bases; unmatched junction nucleotides: 7. In DNA, the CDR3 is TGTGCCAGCAGTCCGTTAGGGACAGTTAGCAATCAGCCCCAGCATTTT. Its protein product is CASSPLGTVSNQPQHF.

This clone has only a few counts. J is TRBJ2-7 and V is TRBV29-1; no reliable D call. CDR1 is SQVTM, CDR2 ANQGSEA, per germline. Trimming shortened V by 7 bases and J by 0 bases, and 13 bases separated the two germline ends. This CDR3 has 13 residues. CDR3 loop: CSAKKDGSYEQYF. The CDR3 coding sequence is TGCAGCGCCAAAAAGGACGGCTCCTACGAGCAGTACTTC.

The chain employs TRBV29-1 and TRBJ2-2, with a tentative D call TRBD2 (6 bases). V was pared by 6 bases and J by 8 bases, with 16 bases between. This CDR3 has 13 residues. CDR1 and CDR2 (germline): SQVTM, ANQGSEA. As DNA, the CDR3 is TGCAGCGTCGGGACTCCTAATGGAGGGGAGCTGTTTTTT. Protein sequence: CSVGTPNGGELFF.

The chain employs TRBV15 and TRBJ2-5, with D hard to call. Germline V CDR1 and CDR2: LNHNV, YYDKDF (reference sequence). This CDR3 is built from 13 residues. V was pared by 0 bases and J by 3 bases, with 5 bases between. The CDR3, as DNA: TGTGCCACCAGCAGAGATCCGGAAGAGACCCAGTACTTC. This gives the protein CATSRDPEETQYF.

The genes are TRBV18 and TRBJ2-7; 9 bases are shared with TRBD1. Germline V gene data show CDR1 as KGHSH and CDR2 as LQKENI. V was clipped by 4 bases and J by 5 bases; unmatched bases: 9. The CDR3 contains 15 residues. The CDR3 is CASSLSGTGINEQYF. As DNA, the CDR3 is TGTGCCAGCTCACTCTCCGGGACAGGGATCAACGAGCAGTACTTC.

The rearrangement links TRBV15 to TRBJ2-5; D is undetermined. The J call is doubtful: the DNA matches TRBJ2-7 better. The V gene's germline CDR1 is LNHNV and CDR2 YYDKDF (reference sequence). There are 11 residues in the CDR3. In DNA form, the CDR3 reads TGTGCCACCAGCCAAGGGCACGAGCAGTACTTC. It is translated as CATSQGHEQYF.

The CDR3 is CASSSSGTQGPGELFF. CDR3 bases: TGTGCCAGCAGCTCGTCCGGGACGCAGGGTCCCGGGGAGCTGTTTTTT. This sequence joins TRBV7-6 and TRBJ2-2; the D gene could be TRBD1 or TRBD2 (5 bases each). Germline assignment: CDR1 SGHVS and CDR2 FNYEAQ. V was cut by 4 bases and J by 6 bases, with 18 bases left in between. The CDR3 extends over 16 amino acids.

The gene calls are TRBV9 and TRBJ2-7; 9 bases are a match to TRBD1. The J segment lost 3 bases and the V segment lost 2 bases, leaving 9 bases of the junction unmatched. CDR1 SGDLS and CDR2 YYNGEE come from the germline V gene. CDR3 length equals 16 residues. The CDR3 coding sequence is TGTGCCAGCAGCGTTGGGACAGGGAACGGGAACTACGAGCAGTACTTC. Protein product: CASSVGTGNGNYEQYF.

This clone was counted a few times. This chain links TRBV6-4 with TRBJ2-1; 7 bases are a match to TRBD2. Germline CDR1 is MRHNA and CDR2 is SNTAGT. V was pared by 0 bases and J by 10 bases, with 6 bases of the junction left unmatched. The CDR3 has 14 amino acids. In DNA, the CDR3 is TGTGCCAGCAGTGACTCGTGGCGGGAGTCGGAGCAGTTCTTC. Translated, it gives CASSDSWRESEQFF.